The sequence of this T cell receptor (beta chain) was determined in a study of OX40 agonist ivuxolimab in advanced cancers. Study at large: Ivuxolimab is an agonistic anti-OX40 (CD134) antibody, and patients were treated with it. The study reported partial responses in three patients: one hepatocellular carcinoma, two cutaneous melanoma.

Regarding the study as a whole: The antigens recognized by the expanded peripheral T cells, that is their antigen specificity, were not determined.

This clone was recorded only once. The antigen is unknown. Germline is not matched at one junction end, which may reflect a read error. TCRdb's copy holds only in-frame clones and misses some; the assay was immunoSEQ multiplex PCR. Counted here are about 69,000 clones, nearly 90% occurring once; the ten biggest clones make up roughly a tenth. Per germline, CDR1 MDHEN and CDR2 SYDVKM. The CDR3 contains 13 residues. This chain links TRBV28 with TRBJ1-1; D ambiguous. The sequence derives from an adult with an advanced solid tumor such as melanoma, head and neck, liver or kidney cancer. The specimen was CD4+ or CD8+ T cells sorted from blood, collected in a trial of the OX40 agonist ivuxolimab. The CDR3 DNA reads TGTGCCATCAGTGGGTATTTGAACACTGAAGCTTTCTTT. It is translated as CAISGYLNTEAFF.